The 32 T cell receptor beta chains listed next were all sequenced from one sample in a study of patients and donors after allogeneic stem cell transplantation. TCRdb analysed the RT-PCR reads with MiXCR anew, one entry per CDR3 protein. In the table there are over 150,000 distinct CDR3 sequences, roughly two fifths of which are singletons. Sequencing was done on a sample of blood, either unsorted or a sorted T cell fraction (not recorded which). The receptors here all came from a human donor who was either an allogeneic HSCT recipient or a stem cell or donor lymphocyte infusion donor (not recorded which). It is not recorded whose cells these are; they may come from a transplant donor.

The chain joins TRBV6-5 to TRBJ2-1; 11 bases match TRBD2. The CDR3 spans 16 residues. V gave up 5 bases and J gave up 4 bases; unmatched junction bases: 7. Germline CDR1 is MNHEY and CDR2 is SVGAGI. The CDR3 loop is CASSPSSGRRYNEQFF. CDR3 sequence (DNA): TGTGCCAGCAGTCCCTCTAGCGGGAGGCGATACAATGAGCAGTTCTTC.

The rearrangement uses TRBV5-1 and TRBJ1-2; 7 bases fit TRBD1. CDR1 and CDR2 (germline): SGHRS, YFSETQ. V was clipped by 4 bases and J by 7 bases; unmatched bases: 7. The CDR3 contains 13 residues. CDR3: CASSLTGESGYTF. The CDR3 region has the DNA TGCGCCAGCAGCCTCACAGGGGAAAGTGGCTACACCTTC.

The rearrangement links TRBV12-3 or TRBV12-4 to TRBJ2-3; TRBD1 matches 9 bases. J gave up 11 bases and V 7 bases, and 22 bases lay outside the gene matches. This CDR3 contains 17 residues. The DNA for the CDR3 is TGTGCCAGCACCCCCCGGGACAGGGTACGATTTGGACCTCGGCAGTATTTT. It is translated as CASTPRDRVRFGPRQYF.

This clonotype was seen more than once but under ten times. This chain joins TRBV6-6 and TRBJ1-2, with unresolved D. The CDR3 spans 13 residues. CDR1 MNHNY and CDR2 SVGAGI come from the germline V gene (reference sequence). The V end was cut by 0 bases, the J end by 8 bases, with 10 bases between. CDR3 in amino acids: CASSYSGLLGYTF. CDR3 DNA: TGTGCCAGCAGTTACTCAGGACTCCTCGGCTACACCTTC.

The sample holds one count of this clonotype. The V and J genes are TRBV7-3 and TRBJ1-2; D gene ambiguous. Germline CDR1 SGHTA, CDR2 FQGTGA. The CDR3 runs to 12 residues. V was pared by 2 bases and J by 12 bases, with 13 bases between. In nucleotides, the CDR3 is TGTGCCAGCAGCTTACAATCGTCCCAAGACACCTTC. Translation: CASSLQSSQDTF.

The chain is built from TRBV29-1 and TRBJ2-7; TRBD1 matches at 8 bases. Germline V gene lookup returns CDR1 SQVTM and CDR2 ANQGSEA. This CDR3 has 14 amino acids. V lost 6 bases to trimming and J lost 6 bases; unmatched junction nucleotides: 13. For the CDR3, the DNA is TGCAGCGTCATACTATCGGACAGGGACGGCGAGCAGTACTTC. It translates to CSVILSDRDGEQYF.

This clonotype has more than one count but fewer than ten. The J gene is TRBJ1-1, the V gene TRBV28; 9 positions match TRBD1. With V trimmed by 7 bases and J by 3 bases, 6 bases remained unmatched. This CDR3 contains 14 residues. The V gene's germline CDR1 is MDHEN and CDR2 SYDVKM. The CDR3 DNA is TGTGCCAGCACCCACGACAGGGGGGACACTGAAGCTTTCTTT. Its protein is CASTHDRGDTEAFF.

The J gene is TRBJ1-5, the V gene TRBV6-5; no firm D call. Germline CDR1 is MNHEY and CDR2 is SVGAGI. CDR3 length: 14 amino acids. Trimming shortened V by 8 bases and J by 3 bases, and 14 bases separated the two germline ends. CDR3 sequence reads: CASRRIDSNQPQHF. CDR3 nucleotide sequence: TGTGCCAGCCGCAGGATTGATTCCAATCAGCCCCAGCATTTT.

CDR3 DNA: TGTGCCAGCAGCTTGAACGCACGGGCTAACTATGGCTACACCTTC. This translates into CASSLNARANYGYTF. The gene calls are TRBV5-6 and TRBJ1-2; D is ambiguous. Germline V gene sequence: CDR1 SGHDT, CDR2 YYEEEE. V lost 1 base to trimming and J lost 0 bases, with 10 bases between them. CDR3 length: 15 amino acids.

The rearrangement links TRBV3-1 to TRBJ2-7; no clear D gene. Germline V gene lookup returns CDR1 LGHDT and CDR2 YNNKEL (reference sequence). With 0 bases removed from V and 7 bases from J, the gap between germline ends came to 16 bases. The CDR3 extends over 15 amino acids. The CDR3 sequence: CASSQDSSGVREQYF. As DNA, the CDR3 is TGTGCCAGCAGCCAAGATTCGAGTGGGGTCCGGGAGCAGTACTTC.

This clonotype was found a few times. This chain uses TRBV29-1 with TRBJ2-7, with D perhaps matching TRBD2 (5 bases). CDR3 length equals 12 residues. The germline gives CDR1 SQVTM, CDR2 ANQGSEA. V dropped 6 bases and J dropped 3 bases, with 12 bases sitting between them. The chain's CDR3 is CSVSPRDYEQYF. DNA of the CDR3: TGCAGCGTCTCACCGAGGGACTACGAGCAGTACTTC.

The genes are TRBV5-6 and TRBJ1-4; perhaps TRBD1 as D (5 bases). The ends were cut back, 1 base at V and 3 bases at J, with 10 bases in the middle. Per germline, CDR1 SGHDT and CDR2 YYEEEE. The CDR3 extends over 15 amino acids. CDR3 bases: TGTGCCAGCAGCTTGCAGGGAGCGGCTAATGAAAAACTGTTTTTT. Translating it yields CASSLQGAANEKLFF. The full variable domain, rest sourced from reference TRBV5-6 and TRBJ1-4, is DAGVTQSPTHLIKTRGQQVTLRCSPKSGHDTVSWYQQALGQGPQFIFQYYEEEERQRGNFPDRFSGHQFPNYSSELNVNALLLGDSALYLCASSLQGAANEKLFFGSGTQLSVL.

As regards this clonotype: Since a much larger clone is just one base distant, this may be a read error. The CDR3 is CASRVRTGNQPQHF. The CDR3 DNA reads TGTGCCAGCAGAGTTCGGACAGGGAATCAGCCCCAGCATTTT. V and J are TRBV12-3 or TRBV12-4 and TRBJ1-5; the match to TRBD1 covers 8 bases. The ends lost 6 bases at V and 4 bases at J; junction bases unmatched: 5. The CDR3 extends over 14 amino acids.

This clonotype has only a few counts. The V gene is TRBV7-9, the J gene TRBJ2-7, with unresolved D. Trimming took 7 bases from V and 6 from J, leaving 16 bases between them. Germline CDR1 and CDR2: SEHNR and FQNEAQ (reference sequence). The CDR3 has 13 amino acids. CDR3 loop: CASTSNNPFEQYF. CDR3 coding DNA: TGTGCCAGCACCTCCAACAATCCGTTCGAGCAGTACTTC.

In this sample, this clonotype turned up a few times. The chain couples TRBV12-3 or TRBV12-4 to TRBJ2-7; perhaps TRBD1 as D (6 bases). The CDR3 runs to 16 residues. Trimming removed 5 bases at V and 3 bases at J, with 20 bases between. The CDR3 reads CASSPYTRGSRYEQYF. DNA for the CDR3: TGTGCCAGCAGTCCATACACCAGGGGTTCTCGCTACGAGCAGTACTTC.

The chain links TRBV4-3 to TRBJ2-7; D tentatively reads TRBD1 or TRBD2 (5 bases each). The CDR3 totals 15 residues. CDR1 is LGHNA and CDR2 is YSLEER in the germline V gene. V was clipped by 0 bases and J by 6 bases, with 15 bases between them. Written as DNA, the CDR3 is TGCGCCAGCAGCCAAGAGGGACCAGAGCCCCCCGAGCAGTACTTC. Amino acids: CASSQEGPEPPEQYF.

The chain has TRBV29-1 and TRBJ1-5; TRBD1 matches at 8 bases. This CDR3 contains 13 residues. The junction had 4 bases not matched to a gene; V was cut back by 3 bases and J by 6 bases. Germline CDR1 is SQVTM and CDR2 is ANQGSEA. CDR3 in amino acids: CSVEQGAGQPQHF. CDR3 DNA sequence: TGCAGCGTTGAGCAGGGGGCGGGTCAGCCCCAGCATTTT.

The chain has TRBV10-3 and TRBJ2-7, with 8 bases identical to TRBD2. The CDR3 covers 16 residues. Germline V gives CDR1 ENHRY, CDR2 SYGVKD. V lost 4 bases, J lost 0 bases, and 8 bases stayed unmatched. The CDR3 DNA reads TGTGCCATCAGTGCATCTAGCGGGTTTAGCTCCTACGAGCAGTACTTC. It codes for CAISASSGFSSYEQYF.

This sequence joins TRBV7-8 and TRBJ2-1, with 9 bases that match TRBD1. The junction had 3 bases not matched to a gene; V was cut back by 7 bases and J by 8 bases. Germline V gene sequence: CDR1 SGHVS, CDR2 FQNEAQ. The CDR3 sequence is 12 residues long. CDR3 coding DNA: TGTGCCAGCACCTGGACAGGGGATGAGCAGTTCTTC. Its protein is CASTWTGDEQFF.

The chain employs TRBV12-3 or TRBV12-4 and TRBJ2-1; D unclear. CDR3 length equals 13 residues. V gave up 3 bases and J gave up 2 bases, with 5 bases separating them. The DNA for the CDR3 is TGTGCCAGCAGTTTCCTAGCCTACAATGAGCAGTTCTTC. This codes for CASSFLAYNEQFF.

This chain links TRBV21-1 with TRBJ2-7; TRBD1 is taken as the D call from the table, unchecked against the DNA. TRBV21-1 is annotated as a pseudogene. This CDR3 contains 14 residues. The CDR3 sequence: CASSKGAGGYEQYF. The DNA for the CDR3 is TGTGCCAGCAGCAAAGGCGCGGGGGGCTACGAGCAGTACTTC.

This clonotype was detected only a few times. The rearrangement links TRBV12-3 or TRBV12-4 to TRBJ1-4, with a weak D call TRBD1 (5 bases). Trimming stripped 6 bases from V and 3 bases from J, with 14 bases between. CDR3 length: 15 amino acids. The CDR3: CASSVQGAANEKLFF. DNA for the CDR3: TGTGCCAGCAGCGTCCAGGGTGCTGCTAATGAAAAACTGTTTTTT.

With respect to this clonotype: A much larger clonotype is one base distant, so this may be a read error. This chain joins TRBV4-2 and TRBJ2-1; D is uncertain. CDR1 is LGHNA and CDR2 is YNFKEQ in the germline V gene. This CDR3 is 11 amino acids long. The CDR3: CVSSQEHEQFF. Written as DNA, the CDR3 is TGTGTCAGCAGCCAAGAGCATGAGCAGTTCTTC.

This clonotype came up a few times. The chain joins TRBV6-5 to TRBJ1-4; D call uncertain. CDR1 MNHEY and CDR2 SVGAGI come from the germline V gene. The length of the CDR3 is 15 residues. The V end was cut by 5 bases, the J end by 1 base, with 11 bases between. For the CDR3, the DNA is TGTGCCAGCAGTCTGGGTTCGGTAACTAATGAAAAACTGTTTTTT. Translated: CASSLGSVTNEKLFF.

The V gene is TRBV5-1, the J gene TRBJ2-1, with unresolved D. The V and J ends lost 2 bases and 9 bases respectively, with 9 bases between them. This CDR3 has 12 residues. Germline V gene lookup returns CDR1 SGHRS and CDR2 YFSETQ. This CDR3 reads CASSLYGAEQFF. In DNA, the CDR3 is TGCGCCAGCAGCTTATATGGCGCTGAGCAGTTCTTC. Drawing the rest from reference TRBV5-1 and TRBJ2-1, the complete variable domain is KAGVTQTPRYLIKTRGQQVTLSCSPISGHRSVSWYQQTPGQGLQFLFEYFSETQRNKGNFPGRFSGRQFSNSRSEMNVSTLELGDSALYLCASSLYGAEQFFGPGTRLTVL.

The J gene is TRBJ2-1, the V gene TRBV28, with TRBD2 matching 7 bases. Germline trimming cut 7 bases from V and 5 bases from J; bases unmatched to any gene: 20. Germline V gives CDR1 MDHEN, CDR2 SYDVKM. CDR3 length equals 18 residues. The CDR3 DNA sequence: TGTGCCAGCATAAGGACGGGAAGAGCGGGAAAATACGACAATGAGCAGTTCTTC. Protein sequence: CASIRTGRAGKYDNEQFF.

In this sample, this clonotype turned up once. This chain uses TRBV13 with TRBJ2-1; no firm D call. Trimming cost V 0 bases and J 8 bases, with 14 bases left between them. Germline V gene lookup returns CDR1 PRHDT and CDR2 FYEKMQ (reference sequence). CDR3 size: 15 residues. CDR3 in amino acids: CASSLGTTPDHEQFF. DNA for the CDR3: TGTGCCAGCAGCTTAGGGACCACCCCCGATCATGAGCAGTTCTTC.

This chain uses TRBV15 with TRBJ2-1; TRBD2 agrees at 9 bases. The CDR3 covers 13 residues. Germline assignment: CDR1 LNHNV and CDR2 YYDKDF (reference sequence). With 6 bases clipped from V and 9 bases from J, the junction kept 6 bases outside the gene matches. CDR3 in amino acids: CATRLAGVVEQFF. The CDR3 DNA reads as TGTGCCACCAGATTAGCGGGAGTAGTTGAGCAGTTCTTC.

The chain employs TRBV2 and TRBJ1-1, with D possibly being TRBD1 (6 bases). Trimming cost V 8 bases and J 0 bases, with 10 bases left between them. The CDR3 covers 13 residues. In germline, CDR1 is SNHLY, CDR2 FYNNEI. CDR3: CASGQRVNTEAFF. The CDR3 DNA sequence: TGTGCCAGCGGACAGCGGGTGAACACTGAAGCTTTCTTT.

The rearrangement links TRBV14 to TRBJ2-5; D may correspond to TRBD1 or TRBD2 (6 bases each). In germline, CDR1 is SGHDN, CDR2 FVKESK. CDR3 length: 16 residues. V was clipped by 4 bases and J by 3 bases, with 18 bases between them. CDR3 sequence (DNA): TGTGCCAGCAGCCCTTGGGGGGCGGAGATTGAAGAGACCCAGTACTTC. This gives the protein CASSPWGAEIEETQYF.

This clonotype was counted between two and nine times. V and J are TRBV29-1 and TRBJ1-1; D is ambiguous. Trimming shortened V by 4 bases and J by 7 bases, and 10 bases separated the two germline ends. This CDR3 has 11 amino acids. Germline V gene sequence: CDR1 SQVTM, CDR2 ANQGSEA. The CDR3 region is CSVVGANEAFF. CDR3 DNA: TGCAGCGTTGTCGGAGCAAATGAAGCTTTCTTT.

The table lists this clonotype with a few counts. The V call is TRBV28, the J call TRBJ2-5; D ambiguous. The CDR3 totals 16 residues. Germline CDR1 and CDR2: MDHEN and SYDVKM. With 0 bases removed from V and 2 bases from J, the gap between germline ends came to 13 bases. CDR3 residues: CASSLWSSGRQETQYF. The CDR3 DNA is TGTGCCAGCAGTTTATGGTCTAGTGGTAGACAAGAGACCCAGTACTTC.